This TCR beta chain was identified during a study of beta chain features in type 1 diabetes. Study background: Cell yields, gender and age were similar in healthy donors and patients.

Germline V CDR1 and CDR2: LNHDA, SQIVND (reference sequence). V was clipped by 3 bases and J by 0 bases, with 11 bases between them. The CDR3 is made up of 16 amino acids. This clone came up a few times. Antigen unknown. The whole isolated RNA underwent reverse transcription, so sequencing captured expressed TCRB transcripts. The data were produced by immunoSEQ multiplex PCR, yet TCRdb's version contains in-frame clones alone and is incomplete. The sample holds about 230,000 clones; more than 9% are singletons and the top ten take under 0.045%. Study findings and constraints: Whether HLA type influences TCRB rearrangement remained unresolved here.

Material: naive CD4+ T cells from blood. This rearrangement joins TRBV19 to TRBJ1-4; no clear D. The clonotype was recovered from a woman aged 18-35 years in good health. The CDR3 DNA reads TGTGCCAGTAGTATCCGGGGAGTGACAACTAATGAAAAACTGTTTTTT. It is translated as CASSIRGVTTNEKLFF.